Below, 10 T cell receptor beta chains from the same sample are listed, as sequenced in a study of shared T cell receptors in the human thymus. Profiling relied on immunoSEQ multiplex PCR, and the TCRdb table lists in-frame clones only, not all of them. The sample records 550,000 to 800,000 clones, approximately 83% being singletons. These data were also filed under a second study, of human thymus T cells.

Sequenced: thymocytes. Every receptor here comes from a girl less than two years old with a congenital heart defect.

The chain uses TRBV5-1 and TRBJ2-7; TRBD1 agrees at 10 bases. J lost 4 bases, V lost 2 bases, and 9 bases had no gene match. The CDR3 is made up of 16 amino acids. Germline V gene sequence: CDR1 SGHRS, CDR2 YFSETQ. In nucleotides, the CDR3 is TGCGCCAGCAGCTTAATCTTGGACAGGGGGAGGTACGAGCAGTACTTC. Translated, it gives CASSLILDRGRYEQYF.

This chain joins TRBV5-6 and TRBJ1-1; 7 bases are a match to TRBD1. This CDR3 spans 15 amino acids. Germline V gene sequence: CDR1 SGHDT, CDR2 YYEEEE. Trimming removed 4 bases from V and 1 base from J; junction bases left unmatched: 7. The CDR3 loop is CASSLRTGENTEAFF. DNA for the CDR3: TGTGCCAGCAGCCTCCGGACAGGAGAGAACACTGAAGCTTTCTTT.

This chain links TRBV11-2 with TRBJ1-4; tentatively, D is TRBD1 (5 bases). Trimming left V 7 bases short and J 5 bases short, with 17 bases between. The CDR3 runs 15 residues. Germline loops: CDR1 SGHAT, CDR2 FQNNGV. CDR3 sequence (DNA): TGTGCCAGCACCCCAGCGGGGGGTGGGAATGAAAAACTGTTTTTT. Residues: CASTPAGGGNEKLFF.

The V gene is TRBV9, the J gene TRBJ1-2; D is ambiguous. Germline CDR1 is SGDLS and CDR2 is YYNGEE. V lost 0 bases and J 0 bases, leaving 12 bases between the germline ends. There are 16 residues in the CDR3. The CDR3 sequence is CASSVGGVEANYGYTF. CDR3 DNA: TGTGCCAGCAGCGTAGGCGGGGTTGAAGCTAACTATGGCTACACCTTC.

This chain links TRBV28 with TRBJ1-6; D is undetermined. This CDR3 contains 17 residues. The germline CDR1 and CDR2 sequences are MDHEN and SYDVKM. V lost 4 bases, J lost 5 bases, and 18 bases lay in between. The CDR3 nucleotides are TGTGCCAGCAGTTCCCCATACAGAGTCCCGGATAATTCACCCCTCCACTTT. Protein sequence: CASSSPYRVPDNSPLHF. Filled out from reference TRBV28 and TRBJ1-6, the complete variable domain reads DVKVTQSSRYLVKRTGEKVFLECVQDMDHENMFWYRQDPGLGLRLIYFSYDVKMKEKGDIPEGYSVSREKKERFSLILESASTNQTSMYLCASSSPYRVPDNSPLHFGNGTRLTVT.

This chain uses TRBV5-1 with TRBJ1-2, with TRBD1 matching 10 bases. Germline-derived CDR1 and CDR2 are SGHRS and YFSETQ. This CDR3 comprises 17 residues. The V segment lost 7 bases and the J segment 3 bases; nucleotides outside the gene matches: 15. The CDR3 DNA is TGCGCCAGCGGACACGACAGGGGGCAAAAAGGGGACTATGGCTACACCTTC. The encoded protein is CASGHDRGQKGDYGYTF.

This chain joins TRBV9 and TRBJ1-2, with D tentatively TRBD1 (6 bases). The CDR3 extends over 16 amino acids. Trimming took 4 bases from V and 0 from J, leaving 16 bases between them. Per germline, CDR1 SGDLS and CDR2 YYNGEE. The CDR3 coding sequence is TGTGCCAGCAGCCCGTGGGGGGGCTTGGCTAACTATGGCTACACCTTC. Translated, it gives CASSPWGGLANYGYTF.

This chain connects TRBV7-9 to TRBJ2-1; D not resolved. Deletions cut 5 bases from V and 2 bases from J, with 13 bases between. Germline V gives CDR1 SEHNR, CDR2 FQNEAQ (reference sequence). The CDR3 is 15 residues long. For the CDR3, the DNA is TGTGCCAGCAGCGGAGTCTTCGGCCCCTACAATGAGCAGTTCTTC. Its translation is CASSGVFGPYNEQFF.

This sequence joins TRBV5-6 and TRBJ1-1, with 7 positions matching TRBD1. The CDR3 sequence is 14 residues long. Germline trimming cut 4 bases from V and 11 bases from J; bases unmatched to any gene: 14. Germline CDR1 and CDR2: SGHDT and YYEEEE. Here the CDR3 reads CASSPPRGAGTAFF. Here the CDR3 DNA reads TGTGCCAGCAGCCCCCCCAGGGGGGCAGGGACGGCTTTCTTT.

The CDR3 loop reads CSVGRDTEAFF. Here the CDR3 DNA reads TGCAGCGTTGGCAGGGACACTGAAGCTTTCTTT. V is TRBV29-1 and J is TRBJ1-1, with D possibly being TRBD1 (5 bases). Looked up from germline, CDR1 is SQVTM and CDR2 is ANQGSEA. The CDR3 consists of 11 residues. V lost 4 bases and J lost 3, with 6 bases in between.